This TCR beta chain was found in a study of shared clonotypes between healthy human individuals. Whole-study context: Donors were a couple of women and a few men aged 18 to 49.

Naive-designated CD8 cells lacked CD45RO, were positively enriched for CCR7, and omitted terminally differentiated effector memory CD45RA+ cells. Germline V gives CDR1 LNHDA, CDR2 SQIVND (reference sequence). CDR3 length: 13 amino acids. Trimming pared 3 bases from V and 3 bases from J, leaving 8 bases between. Measured with immunoSEQ multiplex PCR; TCRdb has only the in-frame clones, and not every one. The table has under 2,000,000 clones, 85% to 95% seen once; the top ten hold 1% to 1.5%. This clone has more than one count but fewer than ten. Additional DNA sequences in this sample encode the identical CDR3.

The chain has TRBV19 and TRBJ1-2, with unresolved D. The TCR comes from a man aged 18 to 30 in good health. The specimen was naive CD8+ T cells sorted from blood. CDR3 residues: CASSMTGDYGYTF. The DNA for the CDR3 is TGTGCCAGTAGTATGACGGGCGACTATGGCTACACCTTC.